Listed here are 5 T cell receptor beta chains from one sample, sequenced in a study of monozygotic twins with inflammatory bowel disease. TCRdb reanalyzed the 5' RACE reads, giving one entry per CDR3 protein sequence and no DNA. Its clone listing holds a few hundred thousand distinct CDR3 sequences. The specimen sequenced was blood. The receptors here all came from a human donor with ulcerative colitis or Crohn's disease, or a healthy co-twin of an affected twin (not recorded which).

This rearrangement joins TRBV6-5 to TRBJ1-2; the D gene TCRdb calls, TRBD1, cannot be checked with no DNA. Germline lookup yields CDR1 MNHEY and CDR2 SVGAGI. The CDR3 covers 15 residues. The CDR3 loop is CASSTQGQSLYGYTF.

The V gene is TRBV10-3, the J gene TRBJ2-3; TCRdb indicates TRBD2, and absent DNA this call remains unverified. Germline lookup yields CDR1 ENHRY and CDR2 SYGVKD. CDR3 length equals 12 residues. CDR3: CAISDGEDTQYF.

The chain combines TRBV7-9 with TRBJ1-2; TCRdb's D gene call, TRBD1, goes unchecked for lack of DNA. Germline assignment: CDR1 SEHNR and CDR2 FQNEAQ (reference sequence). The CDR3 is 13 amino acids. The chain's CDR3 is CASSFPRDNGYTF.

The V call is TRBV5-1, the J call TRBJ1-2; TCRdb gives TRBD1 as the D gene, but with no DNA this cannot be confirmed. Looked up from germline, CDR1 is SGHRS and CDR2 is YFSETQ. The CDR3 runs 13 residues. CDR3 protein: CASSLGTAYGYTF. Full variable domain (missing parts from reference TRBV5-1 and TRBJ1-2): KAGVTQTPRYLIKTRGQQVTLSCSPISGHRSVSWYQQTPGQGLQFLFEYFSETQRNKGNFPGRFSGRQFSNSRSEMNVSTLELGDSALYLCASSLGTAYGYTFGSGTRLTVV.

This rearrangement joins TRBV18 to TRBJ1-5. CDR1 is KGHSH and CDR2 is LQKENI in the germline V gene. The CDR3 extends over 15 amino acids. CDR3 residues: CASSQQEGAGQPQHF.